The clone carrying this T cell receptor beta chain is labeled medium-sized (0.01 to 0.1%). What it recognizes is unknown. This specimen belongs to a study of spatial heterogeneity in lung cancer. Study-wide results and caveats: Counts of expanded intratumoral alpha and beta TCRs tracked tumor mutation counts.

Germline values: CDR1 MDHEN, CDR2 SYDVKM. V lost 6 bases and J 5 bases, leaving 17 bases between the germline ends. This CDR3 comprises 14 residues. The time point was: sample taken at primary tumor resection. Frozen PBMC, nontumor lung or tumor provided whole RNA, which was sequenced unsorted. Carried by each TCR cDNA molecule was a unique molecular identifier. TCRdb reprocessed the 5' RACE reads via MiXCR and lists one record per CDR3 protein. This table holds 4,000 to 5,000 distinct CDR3 sequences, 8.4% found once. The source is a female donor with early-stage non-small cell lung cancer. The sequenced sample was lung tumor tissue, obtained at surgery. V is TRBV28 and J is TRBJ2-7; D perhaps matches TRBD1 (6 bases). CDR3 DNA sequence: TGTGCCAGCAGGTTGACAGGCTCGGCGAACGAGCAGTACTTC. It yields the protein CASRLTGSANEQYF.